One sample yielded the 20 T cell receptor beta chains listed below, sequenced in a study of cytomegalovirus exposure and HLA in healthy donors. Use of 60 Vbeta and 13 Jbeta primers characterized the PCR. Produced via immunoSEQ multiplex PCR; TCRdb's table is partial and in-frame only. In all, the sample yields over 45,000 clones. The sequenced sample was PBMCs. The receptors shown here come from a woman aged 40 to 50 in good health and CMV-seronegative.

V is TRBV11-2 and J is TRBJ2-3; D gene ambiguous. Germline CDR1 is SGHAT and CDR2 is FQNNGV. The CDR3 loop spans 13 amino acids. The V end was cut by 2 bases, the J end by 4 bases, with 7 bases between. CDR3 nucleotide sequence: TGTGCCAGCAGCTTAAATACGGCAGATACGCAGTATTTT. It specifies CASSLNTADTQYF.

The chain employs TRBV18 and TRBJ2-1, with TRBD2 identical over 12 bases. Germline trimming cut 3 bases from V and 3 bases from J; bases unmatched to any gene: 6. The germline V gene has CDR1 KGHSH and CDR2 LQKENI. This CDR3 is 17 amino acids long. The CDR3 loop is CASSPPTSGGNYNEQFF. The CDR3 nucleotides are TGTGCCAGCTCACCCCCGACTAGCGGGGGCAACTACAATGAGCAGTTCTTC. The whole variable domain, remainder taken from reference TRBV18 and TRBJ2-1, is NAGVMQNPRHLVRRRGQEARLRCSPMKGHSHVYWYRQLPEEGLKFMVYLQKENIIDESGMPKERFSAEFPKEGPSILRIQQVVRGDSAAYFCASSPPTSGGNYNEQFFGPGTRLTVL.

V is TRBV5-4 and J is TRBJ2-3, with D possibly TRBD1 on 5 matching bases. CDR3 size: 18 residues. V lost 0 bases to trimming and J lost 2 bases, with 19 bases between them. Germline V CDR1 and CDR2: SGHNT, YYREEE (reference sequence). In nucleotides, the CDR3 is TGTGCCAGCAGCTTGGCTTCAACAGGTAGTGCGGACACAGATACGCAGTATTTT. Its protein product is CASSLASTGSADTDTQYF.

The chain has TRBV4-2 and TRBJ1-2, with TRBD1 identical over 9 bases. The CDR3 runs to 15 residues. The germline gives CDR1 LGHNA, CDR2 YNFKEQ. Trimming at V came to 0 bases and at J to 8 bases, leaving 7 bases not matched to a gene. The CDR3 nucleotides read TGTGCCAGCAGCCAAGATCGGACAGGGGCCCTGGGCTACACCTTC. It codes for CASSQDRTGALGYTF.

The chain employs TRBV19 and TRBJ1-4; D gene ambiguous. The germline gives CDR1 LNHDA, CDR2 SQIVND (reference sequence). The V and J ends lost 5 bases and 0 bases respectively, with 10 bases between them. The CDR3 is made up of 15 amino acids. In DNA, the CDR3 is TGTGCCAGTAGTTCCTACCTGACAACTAATGAAAAACTGTTTTTT. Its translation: CASSSYLTTNEKLFF.

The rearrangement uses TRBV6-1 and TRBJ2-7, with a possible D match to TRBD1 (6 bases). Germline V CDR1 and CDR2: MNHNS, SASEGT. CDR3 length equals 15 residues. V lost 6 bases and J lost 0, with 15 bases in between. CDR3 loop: CASRQNRAFSYEQYF. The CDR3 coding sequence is TGTGCCAGCAGACAAAACAGGGCCTTCTCCTACGAGCAGTACTTC.

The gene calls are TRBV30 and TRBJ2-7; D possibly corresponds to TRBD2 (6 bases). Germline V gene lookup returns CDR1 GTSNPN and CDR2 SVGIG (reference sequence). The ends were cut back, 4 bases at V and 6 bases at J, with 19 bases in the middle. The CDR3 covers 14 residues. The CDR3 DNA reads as TGTGCCTGGACCCGGGGGAGTAGCGGTGGCGAGCAGTACTTC. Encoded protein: CAWTRGSSGGEQYF.

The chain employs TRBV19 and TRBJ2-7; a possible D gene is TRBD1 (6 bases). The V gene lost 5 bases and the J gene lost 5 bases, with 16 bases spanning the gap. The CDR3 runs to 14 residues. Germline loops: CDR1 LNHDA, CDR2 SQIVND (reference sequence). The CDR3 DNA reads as TGTGCCAGTAGTCCACAGGGATCTCGGGACGAGCAGTACTTC. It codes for CASSPQGSRDEQYF.

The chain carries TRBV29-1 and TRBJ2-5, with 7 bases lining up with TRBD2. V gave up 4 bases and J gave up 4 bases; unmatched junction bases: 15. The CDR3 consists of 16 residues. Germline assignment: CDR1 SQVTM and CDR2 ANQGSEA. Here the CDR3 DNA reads TGCAGCGTTGGAGGCGTGGCGGGAGAGACACCAGAGACCCAGTACTTC. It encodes CSVGGVAGETPETQYF.

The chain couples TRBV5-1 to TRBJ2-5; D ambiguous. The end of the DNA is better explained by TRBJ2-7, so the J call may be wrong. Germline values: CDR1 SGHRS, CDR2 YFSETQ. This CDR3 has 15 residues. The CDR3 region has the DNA TGCGCCAGCAGCCAGAGACCGGATCCGAACTACGAGCAGTACTTC. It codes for CASSQRPDPNYEQYF.

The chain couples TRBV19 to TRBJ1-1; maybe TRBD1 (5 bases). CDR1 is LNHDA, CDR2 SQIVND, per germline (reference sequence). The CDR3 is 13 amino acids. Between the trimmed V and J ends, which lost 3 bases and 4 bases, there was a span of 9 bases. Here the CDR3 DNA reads TGTGCCAGTAGTATGAGCGGGGCCACTGAAGCTTTCTTT. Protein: CASSMSGATEAFF.

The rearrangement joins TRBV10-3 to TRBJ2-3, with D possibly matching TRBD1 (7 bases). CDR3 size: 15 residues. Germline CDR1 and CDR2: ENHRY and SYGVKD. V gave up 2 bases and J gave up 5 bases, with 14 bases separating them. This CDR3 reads CAISEGQGEVDTQYF. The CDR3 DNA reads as TGTGCCATCAGTGAGGGCCAGGGGGAGGTAGATACGCAGTATTTT.

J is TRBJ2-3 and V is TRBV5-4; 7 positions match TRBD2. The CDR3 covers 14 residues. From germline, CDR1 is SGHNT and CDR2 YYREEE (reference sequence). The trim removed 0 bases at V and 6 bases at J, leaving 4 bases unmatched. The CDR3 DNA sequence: TGTGCCAGCAGCTTGGTTGCGGGGGAGGATACGCAGTATTTT. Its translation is CASSLVAGEDTQYF.

CDR3 sequence reads: CASSSALGQEVSQYF. CDR3 in DNA: TGTGCCAGCAGCTCCGCGTTAGGACAGGAAGTGAGCCAGTACTTC. The chain has TRBV7-9 and TRBJ2-5; TRBD1 matches 7 bases. The CDR3 runs 15 residues. V dropped 4 bases and J dropped 10; count of bases not matched to a gene: 15. Germline V gene data show CDR1 as SEHNR and CDR2 as FQNEAQ (reference sequence).

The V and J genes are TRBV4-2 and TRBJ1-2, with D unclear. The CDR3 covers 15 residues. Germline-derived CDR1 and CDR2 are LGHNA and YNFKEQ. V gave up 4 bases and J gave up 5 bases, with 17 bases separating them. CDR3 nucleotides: TGTGCCAGCAGCCTAACCGATCCCGGGAGTTATGGCTACACCTTC. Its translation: CASSLTDPGSYGYTF.

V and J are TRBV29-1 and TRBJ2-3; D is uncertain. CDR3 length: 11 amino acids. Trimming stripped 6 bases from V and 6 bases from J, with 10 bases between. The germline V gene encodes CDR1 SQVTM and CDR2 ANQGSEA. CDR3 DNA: TGCAGCGTCTTTTGGGCGGATACGCAGTATTTT. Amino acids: CSVFWADTQYF.

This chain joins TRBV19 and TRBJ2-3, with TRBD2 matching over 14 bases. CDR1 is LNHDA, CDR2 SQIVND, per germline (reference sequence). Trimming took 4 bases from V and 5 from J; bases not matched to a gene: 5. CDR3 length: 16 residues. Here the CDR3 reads CASSRGLAGGLDTQYF. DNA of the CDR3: TGTGCCAGTAGTAGAGGACTAGCGGGAGGTTTAGATACGCAGTATTTT.

CDR3 coding DNA: TGCGCCAGCAGCTTGAGACTAGCGGGAGGGCAAGAGACCCAGTACTTC. The encoded protein is CASSLRLAGGQETQYF. The V gene is TRBV5-1, the J gene TRBJ2-5; 14 bases agree with TRBD2. Germline trimming cut 1 base from V and 2 bases from J; bases unmatched to any gene: 1. This CDR3 is built from 16 residues. Germline CDR1 and CDR2: SGHRS and YFSETQ.

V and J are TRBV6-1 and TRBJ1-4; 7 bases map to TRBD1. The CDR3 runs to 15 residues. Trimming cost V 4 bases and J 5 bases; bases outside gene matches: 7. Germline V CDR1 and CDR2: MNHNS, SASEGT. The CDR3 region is CASSVDRRKNEKLFF. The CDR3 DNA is TGTGCCAGCAGTGTGGACAGGAGAAAGAATGAAAAACTGTTTTTT.

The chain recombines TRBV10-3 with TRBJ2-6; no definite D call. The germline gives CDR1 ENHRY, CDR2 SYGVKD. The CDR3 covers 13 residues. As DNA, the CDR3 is TGTGACACCTTCAGGTCTGGGGCCAACGTCCTGACTTTC. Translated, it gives CDTFRSGANVLTF.